The 12 T cell receptor beta chains given below trace back to one sample, sequenced in a study of T cell repertoires in cytomegalovirus infection. The antigens for these receptors are not known. TCRdb passed the reads through MiXCR, listing each CDR3 protein once. The sample has about 920,000 distinct CDR3 sequences, roughly 30% seen once. Specimen: cultured CD8+ T cells from PBMCs, collected from culture after CMV antigen stimulation. The receptors come from a human donor in good health (CMV status not recorded). Some clones in this sample may be carry-over from other donors' samples.

The V and J genes are TRBV4-3 and TRBJ1-5, with D unresolved. CDR1 and CDR2 from the germline V gene are LGHNA and YSLEER. Deletions cut 1 base from V and 0 bases from J, with 7 bases between. This CDR3 comprises 15 residues. CDR3 sequence reads: CASSQGWYSNQPQHF. The CDR3 DNA is TGCGCCAGCAGCCAAGGGTGGTATAGCAATCAGCCCCAGCATTTT.

This clonotype was seen many times. This chain joins TRBV27 and TRBJ1-1; D ambiguous. This CDR3 is 15 amino acids long. Germline V CDR1 and CDR2: MNHEY, SMNVEV (reference sequence). Deletions cut 6 bases from V and 0 bases from J, with 14 bases between. The CDR3 region is CASSGPGDVNTEAFF. The CDR3 DNA reads TGTGCCAGCAGCGGACCTGGGGATGTGAACACTGAAGCTTTCTTT.

The chain carries TRBV6-5 and TRBJ1-4; D gene uncertain. The CDR3 is 11 residues long. From germline, CDR1 is MNHEY and CDR2 SVGAGI. Trimming took 6 bases from V and 8 from J, leaving 7 bases between them. The CDR3 spells CASRGPEKLFF. The CDR3 region has the DNA TGTGCCAGCAGAGGACCCGAAAAACTGTTTTTT.

As to this clonotype: Because the CDR3's place on the DNA is in doubt, the DNA is left out and the CDR3 is given as listed by TCRdb. CDR3 amino acids: CASSQESEEFFGETQYF. This rearrangement joins TRBV4-3 to TRBJ2-5. The germline V gene encodes CDR1 LGHNA and CDR2 YSLEER. The CDR3 spans 17 residues, counting both ends.

The chain couples TRBV28 to TRBJ1-5; 8 bases fit TRBD1. This CDR3 spans 17 amino acids. With 4 bases clipped from V and 6 bases from J, the junction kept 14 bases outside the gene matches. Germline CDR1 is MDHEN and CDR2 is SYDVKM. DNA of the CDR3: TGTGCCAGCAGTTATACCCATTCGGGACAGGCGGCTCAGCCCCAGCATTTT. As protein: CASSYTHSGQAAQPQHF.

This clonotype came up a few times. The V call is TRBV9, the J call TRBJ2-1; 9 positions agree with TRBD1. V lost 1 base to trimming and J lost 8 bases; unmatched junction nucleotides: 10. This CDR3 is 16 amino acids long. Per germline, CDR1 SGDLS and CDR2 YYNGEE. The CDR3 reads CASSVLPGQGIDEQFF. The CDR3 nucleotides read TGTGCCAGCAGCGTACTTCCGGGACAGGGAATCGATGAGCAGTTCTTC.

This clonotype was recorded at least ten times. V usage is TRBV7-2 and J usage is TRBJ2-3, with a possible D match to TRBD2 (5 bases). Trimming left V 5 bases short and J 2 bases short, with 11 bases between. The CDR3 has 14 residues. Germline assignment: CDR1 SGHTA and CDR2 FQGNSA. CDR3 in amino acids: CASSQGLLTDTQYF. For the CDR3, the DNA is TGTGCCAGCAGCCAAGGACTTCTCACAGATACGCAGTATTTT.

This clonotype was observed at least ten times. The gene calls are TRBV7-2 and TRBJ2-3; 7 bases are shared with TRBD2. CDR3 length equals 12 residues. Looked up from germline, CDR1 is SGHTA and CDR2 is FQGNSA. For the CDR3, the DNA is TGTTCGGGAGGCGAGAGCACAGATACGCAGTATTTT. It encodes CSGGESTDTQYF.

This clonotype came up a few times. This rearrangement joins TRBV6-1 to TRBJ2-1; 7 nucleotides line up with TRBD1. Germline V CDR1 and CDR2: MNHNS, SASEGT. J was trimmed by 1 base and V by 6 bases; bases with no gene match: 6. The CDR3 spans 15 residues. In DNA form, the CDR3 reads TGTGCCAGCAGCAACAGGGGTGAGTCCTACAATGAGCAGTTCTTC. Protein: CASSNRGESYNEQFF.

At least ten counts were recorded for this clonotype. The gene calls are TRBV7-9 and TRBJ1-2; tentative D call: TRBD1 (6 bases). With 6 bases removed from V and 2 bases from J, the gap between germline ends came to 10 bases. The CDR3 covers 13 residues. Germline V gene sequence: CDR1 SEHNR, CDR2 FQNEAQ (reference sequence). For the CDR3, the DNA is TGTGCCAGCAGACGGCAGGGGAACTATGGCTACACCTTC. It encodes CASRRQGNYGYTF.

There are many counts of this clonotype. The chain is built from TRBV12-3 or TRBV12-4 and TRBJ2-1; possibly TRBD2 for D (5 bases). V was pared by 5 bases and J by 7 bases, with 9 bases between. The CDR3 is 12 amino acids. CDR3 nucleotide sequence: TGTGCCAGCAGTAGAGGGTTGAATGAGCAGTTCTTC. Its translation: CASSRGLNEQFF.

The chain employs TRBV27 and TRBJ2-4, with unresolved D. The germline V gene encodes CDR1 MNHEY and CDR2 SMNVEV (reference sequence). CDR3 size: 15 residues. Trimming took 0 bases from V and 0 from J, leaving 6 bases between them. CDR3 amino acids: CASSLSGLAKNIQYF. The CDR3 DNA reads TGTGCCAGCAGTTTATCAGGGTTAGCCAAAAACATTCAGTACTTC.